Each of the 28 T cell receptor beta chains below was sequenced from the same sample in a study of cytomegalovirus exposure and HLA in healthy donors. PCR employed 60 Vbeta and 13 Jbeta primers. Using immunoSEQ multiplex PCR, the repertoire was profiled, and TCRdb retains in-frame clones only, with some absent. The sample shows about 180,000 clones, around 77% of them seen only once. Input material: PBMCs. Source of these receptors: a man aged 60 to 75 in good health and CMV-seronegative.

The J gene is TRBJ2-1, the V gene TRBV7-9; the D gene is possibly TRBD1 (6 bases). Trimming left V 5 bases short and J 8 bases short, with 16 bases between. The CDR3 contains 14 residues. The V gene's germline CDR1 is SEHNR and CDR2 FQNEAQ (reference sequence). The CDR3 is CASSQGQGWDEQFF. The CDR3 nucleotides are TGTGCCAGCAGCCAAGGGCAGGGGTGGGATGAGCAGTTCTTC.

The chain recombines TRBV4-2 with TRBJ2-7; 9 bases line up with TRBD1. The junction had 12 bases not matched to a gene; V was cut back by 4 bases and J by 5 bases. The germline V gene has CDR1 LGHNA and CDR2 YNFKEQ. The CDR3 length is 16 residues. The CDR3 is CASSPLYGTGIDEQYF. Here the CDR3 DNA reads TGTGCCAGCAGCCCGTTGTACGGGACAGGGATCGACGAGCAGTACTTC.

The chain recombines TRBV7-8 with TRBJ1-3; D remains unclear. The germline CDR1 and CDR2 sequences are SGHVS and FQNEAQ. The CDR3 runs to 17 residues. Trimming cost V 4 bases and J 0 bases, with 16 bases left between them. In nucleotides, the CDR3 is TGTGCCAGCAGCTCGCGACAAGGCCGATTCTCTGGAAACACCATATATTTT. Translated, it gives CASSSRQGRFSGNTIYF.

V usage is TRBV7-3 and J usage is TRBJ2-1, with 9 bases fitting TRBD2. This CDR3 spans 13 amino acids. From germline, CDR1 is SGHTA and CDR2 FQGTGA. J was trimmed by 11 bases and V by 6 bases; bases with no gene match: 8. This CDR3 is CASSHGREGQQFF. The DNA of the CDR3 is TGTGCCAGCAGTCACGGGCGGGAGGGTCAGCAGTTCTTC.

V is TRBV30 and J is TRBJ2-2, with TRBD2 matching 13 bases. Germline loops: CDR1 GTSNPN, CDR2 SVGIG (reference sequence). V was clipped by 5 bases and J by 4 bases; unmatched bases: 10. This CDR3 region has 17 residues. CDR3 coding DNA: TGTGCCTGGGGTTGGACTAGCGGGAGTTTAACCACCGGGGAGCTGTTTTTT. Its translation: CAWGWTSGSLTTGELFF.

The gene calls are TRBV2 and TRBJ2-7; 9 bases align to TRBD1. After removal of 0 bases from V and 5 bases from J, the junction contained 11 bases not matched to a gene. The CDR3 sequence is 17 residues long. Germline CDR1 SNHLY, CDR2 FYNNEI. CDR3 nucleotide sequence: TGTGCCAGCAGTGAAGCTGGTGTGCGGGACAGGGTGCACGAGCAGTACTTC. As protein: CASSEAGVRDRVHEQYF.

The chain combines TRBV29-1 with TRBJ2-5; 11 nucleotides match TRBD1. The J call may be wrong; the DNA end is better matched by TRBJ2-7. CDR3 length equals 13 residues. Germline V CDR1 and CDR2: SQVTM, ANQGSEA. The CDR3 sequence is CSVGGQGAYEQYF. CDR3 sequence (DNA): TGCAGCGTTGGGGGACAGGGGGCCTACGAGCAGTACTTC.

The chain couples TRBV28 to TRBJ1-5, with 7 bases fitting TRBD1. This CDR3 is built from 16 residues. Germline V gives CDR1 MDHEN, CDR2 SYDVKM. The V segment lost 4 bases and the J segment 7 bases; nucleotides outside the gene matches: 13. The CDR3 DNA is TGTGCCAGCAGTTGGGGGTCGGGCAGGGGGAAACAGCCCCAGCATTTT. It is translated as CASSWGSGRGKQPQHF. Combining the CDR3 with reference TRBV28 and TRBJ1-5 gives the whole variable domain DVKVTQSSRYLVKRTGEKVFLECVQDMDHENMFWYRQDPGLGLRLIYFSYDVKMKEKGDIPEGYSVSREKKERFSLILESASTNQTSMYLCASSWGSGRGKQPQHFGDGTRLSIL.

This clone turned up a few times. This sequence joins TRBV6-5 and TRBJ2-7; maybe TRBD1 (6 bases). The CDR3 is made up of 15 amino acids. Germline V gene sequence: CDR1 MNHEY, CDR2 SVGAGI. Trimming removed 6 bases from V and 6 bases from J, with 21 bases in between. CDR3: CASSLGMTGTAEQYF. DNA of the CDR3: TGTGCCAGCAGCTTGGGGATGACAGGAACGGCCGAGCAGTACTTC.

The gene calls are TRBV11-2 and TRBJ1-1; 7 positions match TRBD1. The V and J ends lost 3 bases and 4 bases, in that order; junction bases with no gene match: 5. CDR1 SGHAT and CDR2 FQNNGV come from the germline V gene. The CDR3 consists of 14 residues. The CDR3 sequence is CASSFGTAATEAFF. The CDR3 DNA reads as TGTGCCAGCAGCTTCGGGACAGCCGCCACTGAAGCTTTCTTT.

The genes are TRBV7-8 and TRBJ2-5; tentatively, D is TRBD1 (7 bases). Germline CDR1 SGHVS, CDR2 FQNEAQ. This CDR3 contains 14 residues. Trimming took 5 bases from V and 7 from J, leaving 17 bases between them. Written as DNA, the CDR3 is TGTGCCAGCAGCCGCGGGACAGACCTTGGGACCCAGTACTTC. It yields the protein CASSRGTDLGTQYF.

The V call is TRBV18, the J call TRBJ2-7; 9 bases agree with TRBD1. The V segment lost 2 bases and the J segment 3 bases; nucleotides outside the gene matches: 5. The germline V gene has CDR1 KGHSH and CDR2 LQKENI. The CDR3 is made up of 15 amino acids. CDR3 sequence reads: CASSPGTGSFYEQYF. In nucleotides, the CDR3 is TGTGCCAGCTCACCAGGGACAGGGTCATTCTACGAGCAGTACTTC.

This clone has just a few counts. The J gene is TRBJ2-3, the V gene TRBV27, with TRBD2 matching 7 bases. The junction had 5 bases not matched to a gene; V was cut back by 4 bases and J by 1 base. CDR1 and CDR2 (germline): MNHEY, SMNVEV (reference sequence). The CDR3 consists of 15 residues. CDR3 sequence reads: CASSWEGKGTDTQYF. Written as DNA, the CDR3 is TGTGCCAGCAGTTGGGAGGGGAAGGGCACAGATACGCAGTATTTT.

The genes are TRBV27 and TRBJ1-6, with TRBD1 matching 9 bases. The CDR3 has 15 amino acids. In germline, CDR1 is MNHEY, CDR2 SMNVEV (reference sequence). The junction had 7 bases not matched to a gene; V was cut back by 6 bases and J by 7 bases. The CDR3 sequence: CASSRTGARNSPLHF. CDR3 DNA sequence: TGTGCCAGCAGCCGGACAGGGGCTAGGAATTCACCCCTCCACTTT.

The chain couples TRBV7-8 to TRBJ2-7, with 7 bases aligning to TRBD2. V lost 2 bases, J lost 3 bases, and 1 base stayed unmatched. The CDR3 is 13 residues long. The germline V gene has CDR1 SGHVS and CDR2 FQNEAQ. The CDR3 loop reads CASSLTGGYEQYF. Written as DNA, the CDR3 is TGTGCCAGCAGCTTAACGGGAGGCTACGAGCAGTACTTC.

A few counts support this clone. CDR3 bases: TGTGCCAGCAGTGAATTGGCCACGGGACAGAACACCGGGGAGCTGTTTTTT. Encoded protein: CASSELATGQNTGELFF. The V call is TRBV25-1, the J call TRBJ2-2; TRBD1 might be the D (6 bases). V lost 1 base, J lost 1 base, and 13 bases lay in between. This CDR3 has 17 residues. The germline V gene encodes CDR1 MGHDK and CDR2 SYGVNS. The whole variable domain, filled in from reference TRBV25-1 and TRBJ2-2, reads EADIYQTPRYLVIGTGKKITLECSQTMGHDKMYWYQQDPGMELHLIHYSYGVNSTEKGDLSSESTVSRIRTEHFPLTLESARPSHTSQYLCASSELATGQNTGELFFGEGSRLTVL.

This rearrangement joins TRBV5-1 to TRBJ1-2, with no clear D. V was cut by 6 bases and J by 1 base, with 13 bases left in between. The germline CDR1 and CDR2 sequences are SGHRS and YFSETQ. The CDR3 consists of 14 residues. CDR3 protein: CASTPGINNYGYTF. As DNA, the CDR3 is TGCGCCAGCACTCCCGGGATTAATAACTATGGCTACACCTTC.

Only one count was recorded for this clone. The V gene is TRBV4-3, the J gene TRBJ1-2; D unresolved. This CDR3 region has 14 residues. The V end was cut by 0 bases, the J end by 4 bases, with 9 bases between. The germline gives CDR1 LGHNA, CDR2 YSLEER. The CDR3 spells CASSQEEGGYGYTF. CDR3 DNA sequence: TGCGCCAGCAGCCAAGAGGAGGGAGGCTATGGCTACACCTTC.

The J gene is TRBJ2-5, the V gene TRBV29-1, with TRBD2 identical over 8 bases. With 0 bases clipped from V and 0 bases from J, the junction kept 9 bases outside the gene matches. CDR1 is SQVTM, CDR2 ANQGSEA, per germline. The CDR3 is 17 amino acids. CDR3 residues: CSVEDGGTRAHQETQYF. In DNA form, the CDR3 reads TGCAGCGTTGAAGATGGGGGGACTAGGGCGCACCAAGAGACCCAGTACTTC.

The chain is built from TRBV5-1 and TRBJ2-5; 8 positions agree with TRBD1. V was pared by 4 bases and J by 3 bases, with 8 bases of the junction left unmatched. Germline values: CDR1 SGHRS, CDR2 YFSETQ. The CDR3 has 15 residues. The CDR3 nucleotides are TGCGCCAGCAGCCCCCAAATGACAGGGGAAGAGACCCAGTACTTC. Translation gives CASSPQMTGEETQYF.

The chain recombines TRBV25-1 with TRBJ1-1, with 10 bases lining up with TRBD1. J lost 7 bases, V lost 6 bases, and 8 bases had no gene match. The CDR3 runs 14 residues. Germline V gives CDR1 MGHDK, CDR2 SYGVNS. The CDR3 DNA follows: TGTGCCAGCAGCCCAGACAGGGGGCGTGTTGAAGCTTTCTTT. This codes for CASSPDRGRVEAFF.

The DNA of the CDR3 is TGTGCCTTAAACCGGGGGACGAACACCGGGGAGCTGTTTTTT. Its protein product is CALNRGTNTGELFF. The V call is TRBV30, the J call TRBJ2-2; D perhaps matches TRBD2 (6 bases). V lost 7 bases and J lost 0, with 12 bases in between. The CDR3 extends over 14 amino acids. CDR1 and CDR2 from the germline V gene are GTSNPN and SVGIG (reference sequence).

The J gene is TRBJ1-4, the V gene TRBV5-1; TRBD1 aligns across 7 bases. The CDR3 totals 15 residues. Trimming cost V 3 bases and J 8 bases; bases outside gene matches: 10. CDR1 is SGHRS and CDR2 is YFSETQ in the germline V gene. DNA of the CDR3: TGCGCCAGCAGCTCCGAGGGGGCGCCCGGCGAAAAACTGTTTTTT. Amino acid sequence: CASSSEGAPGEKLFF. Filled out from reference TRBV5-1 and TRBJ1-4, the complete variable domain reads KAGVTQTPRYLIKTRGQQVTLSCSPISGHRSVSWYQQTPGQGLQFLFEYFSETQRNKGNFPGRFSGRQFSNSRSEMNVSTLELGDSALYLCASSSEGAPGEKLFFGSGTQLSVL.

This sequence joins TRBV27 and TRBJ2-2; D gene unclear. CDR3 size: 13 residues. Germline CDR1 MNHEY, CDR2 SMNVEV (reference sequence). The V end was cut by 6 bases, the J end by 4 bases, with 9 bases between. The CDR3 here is CASRPQSTGELFF. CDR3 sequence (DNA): TGTGCCAGCAGACCACAGAGCACCGGGGAGCTGTTTTTT.

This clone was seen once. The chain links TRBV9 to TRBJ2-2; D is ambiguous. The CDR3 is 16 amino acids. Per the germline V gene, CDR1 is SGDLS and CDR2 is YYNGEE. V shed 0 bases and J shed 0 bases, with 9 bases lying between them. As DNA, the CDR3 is TGTGCCAGCAGCGTAGAAGTTGGAGCGAACACCGGGGAGCTGTTTTTT. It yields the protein CASSVEVGANTGELFF.

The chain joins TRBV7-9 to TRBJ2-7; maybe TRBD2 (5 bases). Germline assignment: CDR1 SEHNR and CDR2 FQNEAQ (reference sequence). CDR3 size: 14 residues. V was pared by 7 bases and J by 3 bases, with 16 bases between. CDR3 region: CASTSQAVNYEQYF. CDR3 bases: TGTGCCAGCACCTCCCAAGCGGTGAACTACGAGCAGTACTTC. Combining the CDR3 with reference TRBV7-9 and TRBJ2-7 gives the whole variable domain DTGVSQNPRHKITKRGQNVTFRCDPISEHNRLYWYRQTLGQGPEFLTYFQNEAQLEKSRLLSDRFSAERPKGSFSTLEIQRTEQGDSAMYLCASTSQAVNYEQYFGPGTRLTVT.

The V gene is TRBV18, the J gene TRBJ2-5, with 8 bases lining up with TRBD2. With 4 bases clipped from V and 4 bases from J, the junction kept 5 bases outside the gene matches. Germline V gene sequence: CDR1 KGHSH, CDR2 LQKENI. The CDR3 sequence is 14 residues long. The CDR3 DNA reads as TGTGCCAGCTCACTTTCGGGAGGGACAGAGACCCAGTACTTC. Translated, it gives CASSLSGGTETQYF.

The CDR3 nucleotides are TGTGCCAGTAGTATAGGGCTAGCGGGAGGTTGGGAGCAGTTCTTC. This sequence encodes CASSIGLAGGWEQFF. The V call is TRBV19, the J call TRBJ2-1, with 11 bases aligning to TRBD2. V was pared by 1 base and J by 10 bases, with 6 bases of the junction left unmatched. CDR3 length equals 15 residues. Germline-derived CDR1 and CDR2 are LNHDA and SQIVND (reference sequence).